One sample yielded the 31 T cell receptor beta chains listed below, sequenced in a study of T cells in Graves' hyperthyroidism and ophthalmopathy. Regions amplified from RNA transcripts were the TCR beta CDR3 regions. The HTBI primer set was used in a first-round RT-PCR of the TCR CDR3. TCRdb called the multiplex PCR reads again in MiXCR, with one record for every CDR3 protein. The sample records 500,000 to 550,000 distinct CDR3 sequences, 15% to 20% being singletons. The source material was blood. The receptor set was obtained from a man between 40 and 49 years old with Graves' ophthalmopathy.

Concerning this clonotype itself: At one boundary the junction diverges from the germline segment, which might be a read error. This chain joins TRBV5-1 and TRBJ2-3, with D unresolved. The CDR3 has 14 residues. The V gene's germline CDR1 is SGHRS and CDR2 YFSETQ. The CDR3 nucleotides are TGCGCCAGCGGCTTGGGTCCCTCGTCGGATACGCAGTATTTT. Its translation is CASGLGPSSDTQYF.

The genes are TRBV4-1 and TRBJ2-1, with 10 bases fitting TRBD2. The CDR3 length is 16 residues. V gave up 4 bases and J gave up 6 bases; unmatched junction bases: 9. In germline, CDR1 is MGHRA, CDR2 YSYEKL. In DNA form, the CDR3 reads TGCGCCAGCAGCCCCCCTGGAGCGGGGGGGCTCAATGAGCAGTTCTTC. It is translated as CASSPPGAGGLNEQFF.

This clonotype was counted only a few times. V gene TRBV5-1 combines with J gene TRBJ2-7, with 7 nucleotides matching TRBD1. Germline loops: CDR1 SGHRS, CDR2 YFSETQ. CDR3 length: 15 residues. V was pared by 4 bases and J by 4 bases, with 11 bases of the junction left unmatched. The chain's CDR3 is CASSVTGDPIYEQYF. CDR3 in DNA: TGCGCCAGCAGCGTTACAGGGGACCCGATTTACGAGCAGTACTTC.

This clonotype appeared many times. This chain connects TRBV5-1 to TRBJ2-1; 15 positions match TRBD2. The V gene's germline CDR1 is SGHRS and CDR2 YFSETQ. The CDR3 loop spans 17 amino acids. The J segment lost 7 bases and the V segment lost 4 bases, leaving 9 bases of the junction unmatched. CDR3 nucleotides: TGCGCCAGCAGCGCCGGACTAGCGGGAGGGCCGGCTAATGAGCAGTTCTTC. Its protein product is CASSAGLAGGPANEQFF.

This chain links TRBV6-1 with TRBJ2-3; the D is unclear. V dropped 5 bases and J dropped 10 bases, with 16 bases sitting between them. CDR1 and CDR2 from the germline V gene are MNHNS and SASEGT. The CDR3 extends over 13 amino acids. The chain's CDR3 is CASSLMVLGAQYF. For the CDR3, the DNA is TGTGCCAGCAGTCTAATGGTTTTAGGAGCGCAGTATTTT.

CDR3 sequence reads: CASSLIGRTGQETQYF. The CDR3 region has the DNA TGTGCCAGCAGTTTAATAGGACGGACTGGACAAGAGACCCAGTACTTC. V gene TRBV28 combines with J gene TRBJ2-5; perhaps TRBD2 as D (5 bases). Trimming shortened V by 2 bases and J by 2 bases, and 15 bases separated the two germline ends. Germline V lookup: CDR1 MDHEN, CDR2 SYDVKM. The length of the CDR3 is 16 residues.

This clonotype occurred many times. The DNA of the CDR3 is TGTGCCAGCAGCTTAAAGGGTGATAGTTCCACAGATACGCAGTATTTT. Translated: CASSLKGDSSTDTQYF. The genes are TRBV7-8 and TRBJ2-3; no clear D gene. Germline V gene sequence: CDR1 SGHVS, CDR2 FQNEAQ. Trimming pared 2 bases from V and 2 bases from J, leaving 14 bases between. The CDR3 consists of 16 residues.

J is TRBJ2-1 and V is TRBV9; D might be TRBD2 (7 bases). This CDR3 spans 17 amino acids. Trimming left V 0 bases short and J 2 bases short, with 15 bases between. Germline-derived CDR1 and CDR2 are SGDLS and YYNGEE. The CDR3 nucleotides read TGTGCCAGCAGCGTAGAACCTTCGGGGGGCCCCTACAATGAGCAGTTCTTC. Translating gives CASSVEPSGGPYNEQFF.

This clonotype was counted between two and nine times. This chain links TRBV9 with TRBJ1-2, with D unclear. Trimming stripped 2 bases from V and 4 bases from J, with 9 bases between. Per the germline V gene, CDR1 is SGDLS and CDR2 is YYNGEE. This CDR3 comprises 13 residues. The CDR3, as DNA: TGTGCCAGCAGCGTGGGCAGCACCTATGGCTACACCTTC. As protein: CASSVGSTYGYTF.

This clonotype was observed a few times. The chain combines TRBV3-1 with TRBJ2-6; weak D call: TRBD1 (6 bases). In germline, CDR1 is LGHDT, CDR2 YNNKEL (reference sequence). This CDR3 is built from 17 residues. V was pared by 10 bases and J by 0 bases, with 19 bases between. The CDR3 here is CATQGRAKRSGANVLTF. CDR3 nucleotide sequence: TGTGCCACCCAGGGGCGGGCAAAGCGCTCTGGGGCCAACGTCCTGACTTTC.

In this sample, this clonotype turned up many times. The genes are TRBV28 and TRBJ1-1, with D possibly TRBD1 on 5 matching bases. CDR3 length: 15 residues. Germline V CDR1 and CDR2: MDHEN, SYDVKM. V was clipped by 3 bases and J by 4 bases, with 15 bases between them. CDR3 bases: TGTGCCAGCAGTTTGATAGGGGTCGGGGCCACTGAAGCTTTCTTT. As protein: CASSLIGVGATEAFF. Looking up the rest from reference TRBV28 and TRBJ1-1 gives the full variable domain: DVKVTQSSRYLVKRTGEKVFLECVQDMDHENMFWYRQDPGLGLRLIYFSYDVKMKEKGDIPEGYSVSREKKERFSLILESASTNQTSMYLCASSLIGVGATEAFFGQGTRLTVV.

The chain links TRBV7-9 to TRBJ2-3; the D is unclear. The germline V gene encodes CDR1 SEHNR and CDR2 FQNEAQ (reference sequence). Trimming left V 3 bases short and J 4 bases short, with 5 bases between. The CDR3 runs to 12 residues. The CDR3 nucleotides read TGTGCCAGCAGCTTCCGGGCAGATACGCAGTATTTT. This encodes CASSFRADTQYF. Looking up the rest from reference TRBV7-9 and TRBJ2-3 gives the full variable domain: DTGVSQNPRHKITKRGQNVTFRCDPISEHNRLYWYRQTLGQGPEFLTYFQNEAQLEKSRLLSDRFSAERPKGSFSTLEIQRTEQGDSAMYLCASSFRADTQYFGPGTRLTVL.

The sample holds many counts of this clonotype. J is TRBJ2-3 and V is TRBV12-3 or TRBV12-4, with D possibly matching TRBD1 (5 bases). V dropped 1 base and J dropped 6 bases, with 11 bases sitting between them. CDR3 length: 14 residues. Here the CDR3 reads CASSLGPGPDTQYF. CDR3 DNA: TGTGCCAGCAGTTTAGGACCAGGGCCGGATACGCAGTATTTT.

This clonotype was found many times. The chain joins TRBV12-3 or TRBV12-4 to TRBJ1-2; 7 bases line up with TRBD1. This CDR3 has 13 amino acids. V lost 3 bases to trimming and J lost 7 bases; unmatched junction nucleotides: 5. The CDR3, as DNA: TGTGCCAGCAGTTTGACAGGGCTAGGTGGCTACACCTTC. Residues: CASSLTGLGGYTF.

Here the CDR3 reads CSASPGGKNIQYF. CDR3 bases: TGCAGCGCCTCGCCAGGGGGCAAAAACATTCAGTACTTC. This chain uses TRBV29-1 with TRBJ2-4; 7 bases agree with TRBD1. Losses at the gene ends were 7 bases for V and 3 bases for J; bases not matched to a gene: 6. This CDR3 contains 13 residues. Germline-derived CDR1 and CDR2 are SQVTM and ANQGSEA.

The chain recombines TRBV28 with TRBJ1-6, with 7 bases identical to TRBD1. The V gene's germline CDR1 is MDHEN and CDR2 SYDVKM. This CDR3 contains 14 residues. V trimming: 8 bases; J trimming: 8 bases; junction bases outside the gene matches: 9. CDR3 in amino acids: CASFSGQGDSPLHF. CDR3 nucleotide sequence: TGTGCCAGCTTCTCGGGGCAGGGGGATTCACCCCTCCACTTT.

About this clonotype: Being one base from a much bigger clone, this may be a read error. This chain joins TRBV3-1 and TRBJ2-5, with D tentatively TRBD1 or TRBD2 (6 bases each). With 8 bases removed from V and 7 bases from J, the gap between germline ends came to 17 bases. CDR3 length: 13 residues. The V gene's germline CDR1 is LGHDT and CDR2 YNNKEL (reference sequence). The CDR3 bases are TGTGCCAGCTCGAGGACAGAGGGGGGGACCCAGTACTTC. Protein product: CASSRTEGGTQYF.

This clonotype was seen a handful of times. The chain recombines TRBV20-1 with TRBJ2-7; no definite D call. The CDR3 covers 13 residues. The germline CDR1 and CDR2 sequences are DFQATT and SNEGSKA (reference sequence). V dropped 0 bases and J dropped 2 bases, with 8 bases sitting between them. CDR3: CSARDPQTYEQYF. CDR3 in DNA: TGCAGTGCTAGAGATCCCCAAACCTACGAGCAGTACTTC.

This clonotype was counted ten times or more. The V call is TRBV2, the J call TRBJ1-1; a possible D gene is TRBD1 (5 bases). Trimming shortened V by 7 bases and J by 1 base, and 16 bases separated the two germline ends. CDR3 size: 15 residues. The germline V gene has CDR1 SNHLY and CDR2 FYNNEI. The CDR3 DNA sequence: TGTGCCAGCAACTCCAGGGTTGGGAAGAACACTGAAGCTTTCTTT. Its translation: CASNSRVGKNTEAFF.

This clonotype was seen a few times. The chain recombines TRBV18 with TRBJ2-1; TRBD1 is a possible D gene (6 bases). V gave up 3 bases and J gave up 3 bases, with 6 bases separating them. The germline V gene has CDR1 KGHSH and CDR2 LQKENI. CDR3 length: 13 amino acids. CDR3 nucleotide sequence: TGTGCCAGCTCACCGGGACACTACAATGAGCAGTTCTTC. Translated: CASSPGHYNEQFF.

J is TRBJ2-7 and V is TRBV20-1; 12 bases align to TRBD2. Trimming took 5 bases from V and 3 from J; bases not matched to a gene: 5. CDR1 is DFQATT and CDR2 is SNEGSKA in the germline V gene (reference sequence). The CDR3 is made up of 14 amino acids. Here the CDR3 DNA reads TGCAGTGCTGTTCTAGCGGGAGGGATCTACGAGCAGTACTTC. As protein: CSAVLAGGIYEQYF.

V and J are TRBV12-5 and TRBJ2-7; D could derive from TRBD1 or TRBD2 (5 bases each). Trimming removed 1 base from V and 9 bases from J, with 7 bases in between. The CDR3 totals 11 residues. Germline CDR1 is LGHNT and CDR2 is FRNRAP. CDR3 protein: CASGLGDRQYF. The CDR3 DNA reads TGTGCTAGTGGTTTGGGGGACCGGCAGTACTTC.

As to this clonotype: A junction end diverges from the germline sequence, so it may reflect a read error. The chain links TRBV7-9 to TRBJ1-3; possibly TRBD1 for D (5 bases). This CDR3 is built from 14 residues. Germline values: CDR1 SEHNR, CDR2 FQNEAQ (reference sequence). CDR3: CASKPQGPGNAIYF. For the CDR3, the DNA is TGTGCCTCCAAACCTCAGGGTCCTGGAAACGCCATATATTTT.

The chain uses TRBV12-5 and TRBJ1-1; D is unresolved. V was pared by 6 bases and J by 8 bases, with 10 bases between. The length of the CDR3 is 11 residues. Germline CDR1 reads LGHNT; CDR2 reads FRNRAP. This chain's CDR3 is CASGEGEEAFF. The CDR3 region has the DNA TGTGCTAGTGGCGAGGGAGAGGAAGCTTTCTTT.

This clonotype was observed at least ten times. This chain joins TRBV11-2 and TRBJ2-1; D perhaps matches TRBD2 (6 bases). This CDR3 contains 15 residues. Trimming removed 3 bases from V and 2 bases from J, with 11 bases in between. Germline V gene data show CDR1 as SGHAT and CDR2 as FQNNGV. CDR3 DNA sequence: TGTGCCAGCAGCTTCCGTCCGGGAGCCTACAATGAGCAGTTCTTC. Its translation: CASSFRPGAYNEQFF.

This clonotype has a count of ten or more. The rearrangement joins TRBV12-3 or TRBV12-4 to TRBJ1-2; 10 bases agree with TRBD1. Trimming cost V 6 bases and J 6 bases; bases outside gene matches: 10. The CDR3 covers 15 residues. The CDR3 DNA is TGTGCCAGCAGGCTGACAGGGGGCTTCTCTAATGGCTACACCTTC. It is translated as CASRLTGGFSNGYTF.

The chain carries TRBV19 and TRBJ1-1; D possibly corresponds to TRBD1 (6 bases). Trimming removed 10 bases from V and 1 base from J, with 13 bases in between. Germline V gene sequence: CDR1 LNHDA, CDR2 SQIVND (reference sequence). This CDR3 comprises 13 residues. The CDR3 is CATRQDWNTEAFF. In DNA form, the CDR3 reads TGTGCCACTAGACAGGATTGGAACACTGAAGCTTTCTTT.

This clonotype was counted a few times. The chain couples TRBV7-9 to TRBJ1-2, with unresolved D. Germline V gives CDR1 SEHNR, CDR2 FQNEAQ (reference sequence). V was shortened by 3 bases and J by 4 bases, with 18 bases between the two germline ends. The CDR3 is made up of 16 amino acids. CDR3 loop: CASSLRLGRETYGYTF. The CDR3 DNA follows: TGTGCCAGCAGCTTGAGACTCGGGAGGGAGACCTATGGCTACACCTTC.

This clonotype was counted a few times. A much larger clone is a single base away; this may be a read error. The chain employs TRBV11-2 and TRBJ2-7; TRBD1 aligns across 8 bases. Per germline, CDR1 SGHAT and CDR2 FQNNGV. The CDR3 loop spans 13 amino acids. V was clipped by 6 bases and J by 8 bases; unmatched bases: 9. CDR3 region: CASRRTGKYKQYF. For the CDR3, the DNA is TGTGCCAGCAGGCGGACAGGGAAGTACAAGCAGTACTTC.

A few counts support this clonotype. The J gene is TRBJ2-7, the V gene TRBV15, with 9 positions matching TRBD2. The germline V gene encodes CDR1 LNHNV and CDR2 YYDKDF (reference sequence). This CDR3 comprises 16 residues. Losses at the gene ends were 0 bases for V and 1 base for J; bases not matched to a gene: 4. CDR3 nucleotide sequence: TGTGCCACCAGCAGAGAGAGGGCGGGAGGGTCCTACGAGCAGTACTTC. Its translation: CATSRERAGGSYEQYF. Supplemented by reference TRBV15 and TRBJ2-7, the full variable domain reads DAMVIQNPRYQVTQFGKPVTLSCSQTLNHNVMYWYQQKSSQAPKLLFHYYDKDFNNEADTPDNFQSRRPNTSFCFLDIRSPGLGDTAMYLCATSRERAGGSYEQYFGPGTRLTVT.

The sample holds a few counts of this clonotype. This chain uses TRBV3-1 with TRBJ1-2; D might be TRBD1 (5 bases). With 6 bases removed from V and 7 bases from J, the gap between germline ends came to 15 bases. CDR1 and CDR2 from the germline V gene are LGHDT and YNNKEL (reference sequence). The CDR3 has 13 residues. The CDR3 region has the DNA TGTGCCAGCAGTCACGGATACACAGGTGGCTACACCTTC. Translated, it gives CASSHGYTGGYTF.